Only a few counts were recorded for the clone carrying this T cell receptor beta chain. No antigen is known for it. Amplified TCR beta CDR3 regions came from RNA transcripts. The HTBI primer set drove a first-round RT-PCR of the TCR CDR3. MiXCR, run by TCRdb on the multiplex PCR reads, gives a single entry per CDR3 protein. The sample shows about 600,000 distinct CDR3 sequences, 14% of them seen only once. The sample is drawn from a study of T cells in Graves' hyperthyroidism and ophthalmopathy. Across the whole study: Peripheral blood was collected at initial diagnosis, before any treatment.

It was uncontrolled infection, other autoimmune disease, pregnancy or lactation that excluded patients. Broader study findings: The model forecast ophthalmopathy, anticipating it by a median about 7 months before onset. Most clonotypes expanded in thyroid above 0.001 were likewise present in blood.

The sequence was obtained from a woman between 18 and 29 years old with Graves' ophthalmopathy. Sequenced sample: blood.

In DNA, the CDR3 is TGCAGCGTTGGGGGGGACCCGGGGGCGGCTGGCTACACCTTC. Protein: CSVGGDPGAAGYTF. The rearrangement uses TRBV29-1 and TRBJ1-2; TRBD1 is a possible D gene (6 bases). V shed 4 bases and J shed 7 bases, with 19 bases lying between them. CDR1 and CDR2 from the germline V gene are SQVTM and ANQGSEA. There are 14 residues in the CDR3.